Listed below are T cell receptor beta chains from one sample, sequenced in a study of T-cell memory formation after mild COVID-19. TCRdb analysed the 5' RACE reads with MiXCR anew, one entry per CDR3 protein. The profile shows under 450,000 distinct CDR3 sequences, more than 20% of them singletons. The sequencing input was PBMCs or a T cell subset sorted from them (not recorded which). These receptors all stem from an adult woman who had mild COVID-19 (a few samples of this study predate the infection). Cell type and time point are not known. Both conserved end residues are part of each CDR3. Fields, in order: V gene, J gene, clone size, CDR3 length, D gene, CDR3 protein, CDR3 DNA. D genes are given only for firm matches. A row's size may be missing; if present it is once, few, many or a size class.

TRBV6-1	TRBJ1-3	NA	16	TRBD1	CASSLSTGTTGNTIYF	TGTGCCAGCAGTTTATCGACAGGGACAACCGGAAACACCATATATTTT
TRBV15	TRBJ1-2	NA	18	NA	CATSRGGGTTASNYGYTF	TGTGCCACCAGCAGAGGAGGAGGAACGACAGCGAGTAACTATGGCTACACCTTC
TRBV6-2/TRBV6-3	TRBJ2-7	NA	13	NA	CASSIASAYEQYF	TGTGCCAGCAGTATAGCAAGCGCTTACGAGCAGTACTTC
TRBV4-1	TRBJ2-7	NA	14	NA	CASSHMREFSEQYF	TGCGCCAGCAGCCACATGAGGGAGTTCTCCGAGCAGTACTTC
TRBV6-5	TRBJ2-7	few	11	NA	CASGQGRRRDF	TGTGCCAGCGGTCAGGGTAGGAGGCGCGACTTC
TRBV6-5	TRBJ1-6	NA	8	NA	CASTSLHF	TGTGCCAGCACTTCCCTCCACTTT
TRBV3-1	TRBJ1-2	NA	14	NA	CASSQGVPNYGYTF	TGTGCCAGCAGCCAAGGGGTCCCAAACTATGGCTACACCTTC
TRBV30	TRBJ2-2	NA	13	NA	CAWRGRNTGELFF	TGTGCCTGGAGAGGCAGAAACACCGGGGAGCTGTTTTTT
TRBV7-6	TRBJ2-1	many	15	NA	CASSSSTSSYNEQFF	TGTGCCAGCAGCTCTAGCACTAGCTCCTACAATGAGCAGTTCTTC
TRBV6-1	TRBJ2-7	few	13	NA	CASRAESSYEQYF	TGTGCCAGTCGGGCGGAGAGCTCCTACGAGCAGTACTTC